This paragraph reports one T cell receptor (beta chain). Its matching antigen is unknown. The entry originates in a study of response to subunit inactivated influenza vaccine. Study outcomes and limitations: Authors suggested that a seasonal influenza vaccination recruits few new T cells each time.

TCRdb ran MiXCR on the RT-PCR reads and lists one entry per CDR3 protein. Of about 180,000 distinct CDR3 sequences listed, about 10% were seen once; the top ten hold about 40%. The germline V gene has CDR1 MNHNS and CDR2 SASEGT. V trimming: 7 bases; J trimming: 6 bases; junction bases outside the gene matches: 6. The CDR3 totals 14 residues. This receptor was obtained from a man between 50 and 69 years old who received an inactivated influenza vaccine. The material was CD8+ T cells sorted from PBMCs, obtained about 24 months after vaccination. The chain joins TRBV6-1 to TRBJ1-4, with 9 positions matching TRBD1. CDR3 coding DNA: TGTGCCAGCACCCCGACAGGGGGTCATGAAAAACTGTTTTTT. Translated, it gives CASTPTGGHEKLFF.